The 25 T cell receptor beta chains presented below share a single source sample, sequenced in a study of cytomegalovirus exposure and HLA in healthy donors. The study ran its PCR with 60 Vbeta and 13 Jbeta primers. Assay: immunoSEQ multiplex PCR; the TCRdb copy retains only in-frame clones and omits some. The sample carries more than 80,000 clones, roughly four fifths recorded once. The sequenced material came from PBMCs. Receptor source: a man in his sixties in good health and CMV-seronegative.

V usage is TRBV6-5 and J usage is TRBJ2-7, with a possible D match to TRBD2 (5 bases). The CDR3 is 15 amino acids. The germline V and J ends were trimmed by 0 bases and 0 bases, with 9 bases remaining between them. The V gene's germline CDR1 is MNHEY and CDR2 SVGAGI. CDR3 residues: CASSYSTGSSYEQYV. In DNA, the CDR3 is TGTGCCAGCAGTTACTCTACGGGGAGCTCCTACGAGCAGTACGTC.

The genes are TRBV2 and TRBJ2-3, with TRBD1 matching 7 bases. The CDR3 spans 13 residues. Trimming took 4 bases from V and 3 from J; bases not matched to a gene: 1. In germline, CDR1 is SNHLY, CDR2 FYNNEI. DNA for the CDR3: TGTGCCAGCAGTGTACAGGGGACAGATACGCAGTATTTT. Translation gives CASSVQGTDTQYF.

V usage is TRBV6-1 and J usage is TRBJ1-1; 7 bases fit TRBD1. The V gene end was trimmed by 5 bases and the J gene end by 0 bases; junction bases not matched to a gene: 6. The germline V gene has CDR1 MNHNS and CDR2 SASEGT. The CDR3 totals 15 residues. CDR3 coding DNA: TGTGCCAGCAGTCGGGACAGAGAATTGAACACTGAAGCTTTCTTT. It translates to CASSRDRELNTEAFF.

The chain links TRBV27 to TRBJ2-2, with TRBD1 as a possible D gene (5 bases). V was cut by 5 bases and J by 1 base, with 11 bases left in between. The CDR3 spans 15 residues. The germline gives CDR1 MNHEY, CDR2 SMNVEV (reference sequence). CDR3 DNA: TGTGCCAGCAGTGAACAGGCGCTGAACACCGGGGAGCTGTTTTTT. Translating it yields CASSEQALNTGELFF.

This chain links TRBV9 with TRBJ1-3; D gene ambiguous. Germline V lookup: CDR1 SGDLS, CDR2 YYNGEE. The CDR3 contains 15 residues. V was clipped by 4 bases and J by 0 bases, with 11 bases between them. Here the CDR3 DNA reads TGTGCCAGCAGCCCCTGGCCTTCCTCTGGAAACACCATATATTTT. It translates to CASSPWPSSGNTIYF.

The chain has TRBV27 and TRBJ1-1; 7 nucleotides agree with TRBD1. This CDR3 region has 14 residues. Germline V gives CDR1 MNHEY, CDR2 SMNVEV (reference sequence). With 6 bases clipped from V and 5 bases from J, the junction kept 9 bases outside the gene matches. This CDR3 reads CASRQQTGWTEAFF. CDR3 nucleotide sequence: TGTGCCAGCAGGCAACAGACAGGGTGGACTGAAGCTTTCTTT.

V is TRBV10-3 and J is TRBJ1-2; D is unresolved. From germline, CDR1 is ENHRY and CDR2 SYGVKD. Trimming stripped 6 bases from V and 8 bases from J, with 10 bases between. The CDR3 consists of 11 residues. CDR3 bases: TGTGCCATCAGCACTTTGGTGGGCTACACCTTC. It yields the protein CAISTLVGYTF.

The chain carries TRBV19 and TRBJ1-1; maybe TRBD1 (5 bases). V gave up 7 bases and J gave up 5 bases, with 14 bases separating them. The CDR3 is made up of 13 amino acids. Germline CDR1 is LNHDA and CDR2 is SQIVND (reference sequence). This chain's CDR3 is CASILLGGTEAFF. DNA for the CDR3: TGTGCCAGTATCTTGCTCGGGGGAACTGAAGCTTTCTTT.

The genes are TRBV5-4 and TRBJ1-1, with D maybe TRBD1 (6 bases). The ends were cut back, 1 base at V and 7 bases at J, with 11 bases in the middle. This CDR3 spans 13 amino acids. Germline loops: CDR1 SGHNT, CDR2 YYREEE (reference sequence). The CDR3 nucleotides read TGTGCCAGCAGCTTGTCGAAACAGGGTGAAGCTTTCTTT. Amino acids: CASSLSKQGEAFF.

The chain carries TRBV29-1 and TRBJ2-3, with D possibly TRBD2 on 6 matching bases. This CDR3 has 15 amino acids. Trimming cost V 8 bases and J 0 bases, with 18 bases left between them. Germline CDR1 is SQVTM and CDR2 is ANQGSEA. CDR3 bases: TGCAGCCCCAAGTATTTGGGGACTAGCACAGATACGCAGTATTTT. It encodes CSPKYLGTSTDTQYF.

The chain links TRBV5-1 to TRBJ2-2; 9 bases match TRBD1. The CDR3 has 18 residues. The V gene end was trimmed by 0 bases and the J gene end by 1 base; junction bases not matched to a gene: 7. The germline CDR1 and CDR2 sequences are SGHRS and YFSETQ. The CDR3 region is CASSLGTGAWRNTGELFF. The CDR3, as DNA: TGCGCCAGCAGCTTGGGGACAGGGGCGTGGAGGAACACCGGGGAGCTGTTTTTT.

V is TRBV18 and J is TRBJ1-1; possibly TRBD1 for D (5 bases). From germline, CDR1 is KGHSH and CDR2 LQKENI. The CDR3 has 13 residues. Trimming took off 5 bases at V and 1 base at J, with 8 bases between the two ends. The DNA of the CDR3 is TGTGCCAGCTCATCCCAGGGGAACACTGAAGCTTTCTTT. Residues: CASSSQGNTEAFF.

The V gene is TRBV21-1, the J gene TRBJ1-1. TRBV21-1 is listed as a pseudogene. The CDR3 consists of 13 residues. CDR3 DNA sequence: TGTGCCAGAGCGCGGGGGGCGCGGACTGAAGCTTTCTTT. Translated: CARARGARTEAFF.

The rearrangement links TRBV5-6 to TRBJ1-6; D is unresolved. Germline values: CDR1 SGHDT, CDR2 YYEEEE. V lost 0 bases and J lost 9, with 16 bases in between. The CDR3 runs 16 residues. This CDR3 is CASSLVGPGGGSPLHF. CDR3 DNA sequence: TGTGCCAGCAGCTTGGTTGGTCCAGGAGGCGGTTCACCCCTCCACTTT.

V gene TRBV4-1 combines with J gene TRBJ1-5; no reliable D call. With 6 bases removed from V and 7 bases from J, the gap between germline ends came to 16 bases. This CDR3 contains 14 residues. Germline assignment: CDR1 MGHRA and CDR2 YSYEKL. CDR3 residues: CASSPRGIEQPQHF. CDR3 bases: TGCGCCAGCAGTCCAAGAGGAATAGAGCAGCCCCAGCATTTT.

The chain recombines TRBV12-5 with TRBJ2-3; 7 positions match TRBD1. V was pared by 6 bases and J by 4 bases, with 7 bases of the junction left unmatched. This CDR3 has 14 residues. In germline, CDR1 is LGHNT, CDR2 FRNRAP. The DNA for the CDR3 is TGTGCTAGTGGCTCAGGGGGAACGGCAGATACGCAGTATTTT. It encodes CASGSGGTADTQYF.

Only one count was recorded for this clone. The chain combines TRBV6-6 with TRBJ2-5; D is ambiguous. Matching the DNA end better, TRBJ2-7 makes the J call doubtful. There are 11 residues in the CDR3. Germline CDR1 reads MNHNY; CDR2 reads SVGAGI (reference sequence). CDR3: CASSERNEQYF. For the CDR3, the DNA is TGTGCCAGCAGTGAGAGGAACGAGCAGTACTTC.

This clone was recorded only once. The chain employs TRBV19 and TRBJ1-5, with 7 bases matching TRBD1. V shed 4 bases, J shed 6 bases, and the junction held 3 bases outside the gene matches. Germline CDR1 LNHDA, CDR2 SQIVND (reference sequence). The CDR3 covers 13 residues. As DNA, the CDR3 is TGTGCCAGTAGTAGGGACAGTGTTCAGCCCCAGCATTTT. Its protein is CASSRDSVQPQHF.

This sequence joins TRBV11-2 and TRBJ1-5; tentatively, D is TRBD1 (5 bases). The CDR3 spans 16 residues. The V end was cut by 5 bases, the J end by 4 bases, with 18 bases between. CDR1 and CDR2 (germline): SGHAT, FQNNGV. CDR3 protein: CASSPLAGVGNQPQHF. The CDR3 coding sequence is TGTGCCAGCAGCCCCCTGGCGGGGGTGGGGAATCAGCCCCAGCATTTT.

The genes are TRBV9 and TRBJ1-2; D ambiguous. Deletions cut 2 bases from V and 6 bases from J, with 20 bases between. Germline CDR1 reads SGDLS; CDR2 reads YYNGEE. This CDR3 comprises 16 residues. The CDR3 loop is CASSVIKGGLVDGYTF. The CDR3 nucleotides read TGTGCCAGCAGCGTGATAAAGGGAGGTCTCGTTGATGGCTACACCTTC.

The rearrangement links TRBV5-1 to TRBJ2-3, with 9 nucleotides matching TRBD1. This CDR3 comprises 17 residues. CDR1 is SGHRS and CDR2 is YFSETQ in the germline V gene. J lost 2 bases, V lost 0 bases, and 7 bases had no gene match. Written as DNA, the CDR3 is TGCGCCAGCAGCTTGGGGACAGGGGCCCGCAACACAGATACGCAGTATTTT. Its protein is CASSLGTGARNTDTQYF.

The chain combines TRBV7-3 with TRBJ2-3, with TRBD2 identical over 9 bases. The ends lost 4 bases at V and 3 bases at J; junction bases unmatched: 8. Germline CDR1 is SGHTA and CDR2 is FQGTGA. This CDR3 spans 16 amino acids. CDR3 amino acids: CASSSSLRGGTDTQYF. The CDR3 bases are TGTGCCAGCAGCTCCTCGTTGCGGGGGGGAACAGATACGCAGTATTTT.

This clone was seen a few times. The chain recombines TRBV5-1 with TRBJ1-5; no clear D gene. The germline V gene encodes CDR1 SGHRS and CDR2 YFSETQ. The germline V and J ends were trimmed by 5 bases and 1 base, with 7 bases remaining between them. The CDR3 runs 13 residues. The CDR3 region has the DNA TGCGCCAGCAGGGTGGAGAGCAATCAGCCCCAGCATTTT. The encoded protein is CASRVESNQPQHF.

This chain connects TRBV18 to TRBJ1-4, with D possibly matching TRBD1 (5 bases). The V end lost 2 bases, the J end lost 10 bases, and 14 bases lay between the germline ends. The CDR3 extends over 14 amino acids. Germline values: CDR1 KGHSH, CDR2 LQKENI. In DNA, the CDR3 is TGTGCCAGCTCACCAGGACAAACTTTCGGAAAACTGTTTTTT. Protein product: CASSPGQTFGKLFF. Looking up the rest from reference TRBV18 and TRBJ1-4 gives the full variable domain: NAGVMQNPRHLVRRRGQEARLRCSPMKGHSHVYWYRQLPEEGLKFMVYLQKENIIDESGMPKERFSAEFPKEGPSILRIQQVVRGDSAAYFCASSPGQTFGKLFFGSGTQLSVL.

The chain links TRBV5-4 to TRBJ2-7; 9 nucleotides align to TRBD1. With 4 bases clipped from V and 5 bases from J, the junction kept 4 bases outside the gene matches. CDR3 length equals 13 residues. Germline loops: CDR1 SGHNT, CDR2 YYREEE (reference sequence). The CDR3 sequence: CASSRDRANEQYV. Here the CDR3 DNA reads TGTGCCAGCAGCCGGGACAGGGCAAACGAGCAGTACGTC.